The 22 T cell receptor beta chains presented below share a single source sample, sequenced in a study of Tregs in tolerant kidney transplant recipients. The nonmyeloablative bone marrow transplants came from related graft donors, with transient mixed chimerism. TCRdb's table, derived via immunoSEQ multiplex PCR, lists solely in-frame clones and lacks some. Seen here are 80,000 or so clones, roughly nine tenths observed once, and the top ten hold about 1.6%. The source was CD4+ T cells from blood (PBMCs), collected 24 months after the transplant. Receptor source: a human patient who received a combined kidney and bone marrow transplant. Some of the T cells may derive from the graft donor.

V is TRBV7-2 and J is TRBJ2-7, with a tentative D call TRBD1 (6 bases). V was shortened by 3 bases and J by 3 bases, with 12 bases between the two germline ends. The CDR3 is 14 amino acids. Germline assignment: CDR1 SGHTA and CDR2 FQGNSA. The CDR3 here is CASSFNTGRYEQYF. Here the CDR3 DNA reads TGTGCCAGCAGCTTTAATACAGGGCGCTACGAGCAGTACTTC.

The chain recombines TRBV16 with TRBJ1-4; D not certain. The CDR3 loop spans 15 amino acids. Germline V gives CDR1 KGHSY, CDR2 FQNENV. V was clipped by 0 bases and J by 8 bases, with 13 bases between them. CDR3 DNA: TGTGCCAGCAGCCAATCGCAGTCTTTGATCGAAAAACTGTTTTTT. Amino acids: CASSQSQSLIEKLFF.

V is TRBV18 and J is TRBJ1-1, with TRBD1 as a possible D gene (6 bases). The CDR3 length is 14 residues. Germline values: CDR1 KGHSH, CDR2 LQKENI. Deletions cut 1 base from V and 4 bases from J, with 10 bases between. CDR3 loop: CASSPLTGITEAFF. CDR3 nucleotides: TGTGCCAGCTCACCACTAACAGGGATCACTGAAGCTTTCTTT.

Points on this clone: This same CDR3 is encoded by further DNA sequences in the sample. The V call is TRBV6-6, the J call TRBJ2-3; no definite D call. V lost 1 base to trimming and J lost 4 bases, with 3 bases between them. CDR3 size: 12 residues. Germline V gene sequence: CDR1 MNHNY, CDR2 SVGAGI (reference sequence). The DNA of the CDR3 is TGTGCCAGCAGTTACTTAGCAGATACGCAGTATTTT. Translating it yields CASSYLADTQYF.

The CDR3 loop reads CASSLASYLRQGDNSPLHF. CDR3 in DNA: TGTGCCAGCAGTTTGGCCTCCTATCTCCGACAGGGGGATAATTCACCCCTCCACTTT. The rearrangement uses TRBV28 and TRBJ1-6; 9 nucleotides agree with TRBD1. V lost 3 bases and J lost 5; bases outside the gene matches: 14. Germline lookup yields CDR1 MDHEN and CDR2 SYDVKM. CDR3 length: 19 residues.

This clone was recorded only once. This chain uses TRBV29-1 with TRBJ1-1; TRBD1 might be the D (6 bases). Germline-derived CDR1 and CDR2 are SQVTM and ANQGSEA. The CDR3 is 14 residues long. Trimming removed 4 bases from V and 0 bases from J, with 12 bases in between. The CDR3 loop is CSVGRTVMNTEAFF. Here the CDR3 DNA reads TGCAGCGTTGGTAGGACAGTAATGAACACTGAAGCTTTCTTT.

The gene calls are TRBV7-2 and TRBJ2-7; tentative D call: TRBD2 (5 bases). V was cut by 1 base and J by 3 bases, with 13 bases left in between. The CDR3 is 15 residues long. Germline loops: CDR1 SGHTA, CDR2 FQGNSA. CDR3 in amino acids: CASSLVPDGVYEQYF. The CDR3 region has the DNA TGTGCCAGCAGCTTAGTCCCCGACGGGGTCTACGAGCAGTACTTC.

The chain couples TRBV4-3 to TRBJ1-2; D is undetermined. Per germline, CDR1 LGHNA and CDR2 YSLEER. The CDR3 loop spans 15 amino acids. Between the trimmed V and J ends, which lost 1 base and 7 bases, there was a span of 16 bases. The CDR3 loop is CASSQAGGYRGGYTF. In nucleotides, the CDR3 is TGCGCCAGCAGCCAAGCGGGCGGGTATCGAGGTGGCTACACCTTC.

The chain recombines TRBV30 with TRBJ1-5; the D gene is possibly TRBD1 (5 bases). The germline gives CDR1 GTSNPN, CDR2 SVGIG (reference sequence). This CDR3 contains 13 residues. V was cut by 0 bases and J by 3 bases, with 6 bases left in between. The CDR3 loop reads CAWSVQDNQPQHF. The CDR3, as DNA: TGTGCCTGGAGTGTACAGGACAATCAGCCCCAGCATTTT.

The chain combines TRBV2 with TRBJ1-1; 8 bases are a match to TRBD1. The CDR3 sequence is 14 residues long. Germline V lookup: CDR1 SNHLY, CDR2 FYNNEI. Trimming at V came to 8 bases and at J to 4 bases, leaving 9 bases not matched to a gene. The CDR3 nucleotides read TGTGCCAGCGGAGGACAGGGAGGGATCACTGAAGCTTTCTTT. Its translation: CASGGQGGITEAFF.

The chain is built from TRBV28 and TRBJ1-5; possible D gene TRBD1, 5 bases. V was trimmed by 6 bases and J by 6 bases, leaving 18 bases between them. The germline gives CDR1 MDHEN, CDR2 SYDVKM. This CDR3 has 15 amino acids. The CDR3 region is CASRDQGALGQPQHF. In DNA, the CDR3 is TGTGCCAGCAGAGACCAAGGGGCGCTTGGTCAGCCCCAGCATTTT.

This clone occurred a few times. The rearrangement uses TRBV7-2 and TRBJ2-7, with 7 bases aligning to TRBD1. V shed 1 base, J shed 3 bases, and the junction held 3 bases outside the gene matches. Germline lookup yields CDR1 SGHTA and CDR2 FQGNSA. There are 14 residues in the CDR3. Written as DNA, the CDR3 is TGTGCCAGCAGCTTAGTAGGGGACAGCTACGAGCAGTACTTC. Its translation: CASSLVGDSYEQYF.

The CDR3 loop is CASGPRGTSGLSTDTQYF. DNA of the CDR3: TGTGCTAGTGGTCCACGAGGGACCTCCGGACTAAGCACAGATACGCAGTATTTT. This chain connects TRBV12-5 to TRBJ2-3; tentative D call: TRBD2 (6 bases). CDR3 size: 18 residues. The germline CDR1 and CDR2 sequences are LGHNT and FRNRAP. Trimming took off 5 bases at V and 0 bases at J, with 21 bases between the two ends.

CDR3 protein: CASSYSGTEGSYEQYF. For the CDR3, the DNA is TGTGCCAGCAGTTACTCCGGGACTGAGGGATCCTACGAGCAGTACTTC. The chain carries TRBV6-5 and TRBJ2-7, with TRBD2 as a possible D gene (6 bases). CDR3 length: 16 amino acids. The V end lost 0 bases, the J end lost 1 base, and 13 bases lay between the germline ends. Germline CDR1 reads MNHEY; CDR2 reads SVGAGI.

The V and J genes are TRBV5-1 and TRBJ2-7; a weak D match, TRBD2 (6 bases). Germline V gene sequence: CDR1 SGHRS, CDR2 YFSETQ. With 1 base removed from V and 7 bases from J, the gap between germline ends came to 33 bases. The CDR3 is made up of 20 amino acids. CDR3 loop: CASSLRLMRSLVGEEGEQYF. The CDR3 region has the DNA TGCGCCAGCAGCTTGAGGTTGATGAGGTCCTTGGTTGGGGAGGAGGGGGAGCAGTACTTC.

V usage is TRBV7-8 and J usage is TRBJ1-5, with D tentatively TRBD1 (5 bases). Trimming stripped 3 bases from V and 5 bases from J, with 11 bases between. The length of the CDR3 is 14 residues. The germline CDR1 and CDR2 sequences are SGHVS and FQNEAQ. The CDR3 region has the DNA TGTGCCAGCAGCTTCAGGGCTCGCGATCAGCCCCAGCATTTT. Amino acids: CASSFRARDQPQHF.

The gene calls are TRBV19 and TRBJ2-1, with 13 nucleotides matching TRBD2. Losses at the gene ends were 4 bases for V and 8 bases for J; bases not matched to a gene: 8. CDR1 is LNHDA and CDR2 is SQIVND in the germline V gene (reference sequence). This CDR3 region has 16 residues. This CDR3 is CASSRTSGSLIYEQFF. The CDR3 region has the DNA TGTGCCAGTAGTAGGACTAGCGGGAGTTTGATATATGAGCAGTTCTTC.

The rearrangement links TRBV27 to TRBJ1-5; no clear D. CDR1 is MNHEY and CDR2 is SMNVEV in the germline V gene (reference sequence). V lost 6 bases to trimming and J lost 9 bases, with 12 bases between them. The CDR3 is made up of 12 amino acids. CDR3 nucleotides: TGTGCCAGCAGGACCCCAGGTGGGCCCCAGCATTTT. Amino acids: CASRTPGGPQHF.

V is TRBV10-3 and J is TRBJ2-5; the match to TRBD1 covers 10 bases. The V gene end was trimmed by 0 bases and the J gene end by 5 bases; junction bases not matched to a gene: 6. This CDR3 is built from 16 residues. Germline-derived CDR1 and CDR2 are ENHRY and SYGVKD. In DNA, the CDR3 is TGTGCCATCAGTGAGTCCCGGGACAGGGGTCCGGAGACCCAGTACTTC. Translated, it gives CAISESRDRGPETQYF.

The V and J genes are TRBV2 and TRBJ2-5, with 11 bases matching TRBD2. Germline lookup yields CDR1 SNHLY and CDR2 FYNNEI. Trimming took 4 bases from V and 7 from J; bases not matched to a gene: 11. This CDR3 has 16 amino acids. The CDR3 loop is CASSGDSGRARGTQYF. The DNA of the CDR3 is TGTGCCAGCAGTGGAGATAGCGGGAGGGCCCGGGGGACCCAGTACTTC.

V and J are TRBV27 and TRBJ2-4; TRBD2 agrees at 14 bases. V lost 4 bases to trimming and J lost 3 bases; unmatched junction nucleotides: 11. Germline V gene data show CDR1 as MNHEY and CDR2 as SMNVEV (reference sequence). CDR3 length: 19 amino acids. CDR3 DNA sequence: TGTGCCAGCAGTTCCCAGACTAGCGGGAGGGCCGCTGACAAAAACATTCAGTACTTC. It yields the protein CASSSQTSGRAADKNIQYF.

As to this clone: The junction departs from germline at one end; a sequencing error may be responsible. This chain joins TRBV10-1 and TRBJ2-2, with D tentatively TRBD2 (5 bases). The CDR3 spans 16 residues. Germline lookup yields CDR1 WNHNN and CDR2 SYGVQD (reference sequence). The CDR3 sequence is CASLFGWTLEHRGAVF. CDR3 DNA: TGCGCCAGTCTTTTTGGTTGGACTTTAGAACACCGGGGAGCTGTTTTT.